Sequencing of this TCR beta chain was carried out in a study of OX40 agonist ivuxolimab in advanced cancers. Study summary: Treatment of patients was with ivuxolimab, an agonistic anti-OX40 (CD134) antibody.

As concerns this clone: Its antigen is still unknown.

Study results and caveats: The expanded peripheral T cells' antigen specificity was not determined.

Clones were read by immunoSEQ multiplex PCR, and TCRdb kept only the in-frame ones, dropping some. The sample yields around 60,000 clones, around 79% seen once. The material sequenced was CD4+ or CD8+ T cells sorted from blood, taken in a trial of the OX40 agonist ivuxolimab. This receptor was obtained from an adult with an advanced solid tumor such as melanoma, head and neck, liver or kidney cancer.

The CDR3 is CASRTDSYNEQFF. The CDR3 bases are TGTGCCAGTAGGACAGACTCCTACAATGAGCAGTTCTTC. This chain links TRBV19 with TRBJ2-1; D possibly corresponds to TRBD1 (5 bases). The ends were cut back, 6 bases at V and 0 bases at J, with 6 bases in the middle. The CDR3 runs to 13 residues. CDR1 is LNHDA and CDR2 is SQIVND in the germline V gene (reference sequence).